The 18 T cell receptor beta chains below all came from one sample that was sequenced in a study of CD8+CD57+ T cells in acquired aplastic anemia. According to the study, genomic DNA was the template for TCR beta VDJ and CDR3 profiling. TCRdb used MiXCR to reprocess the reads, holding one entry per CDR3 protein. Of 150,000 to 200,000 distinct CDR3 sequences listed, 64% were seen once; the top ten hold approximately 44%. The sequencing sample was made of sorted CD4+, CD8+, or CD8+CD57+ T cells (not recorded which) from PBMCs. These receptors were obtained from a human donor with severe aplastic anemia or a healthy control (not recorded which).

As to this clonotype: At one end the junction does not follow the germline gene, possibly because of a read error. The chain links TRBV9 to TRBJ1-2; D is unresolved. From germline, CDR1 is SGDLS and CDR2 YYNGEE. The CDR3 length is 13 residues. CDR3 region: CASPWVELTMATF. CDR3 nucleotide sequence: TGTGCCAGCCCATGGGTAGAGCTAACTATGGCTACATTC.

The chain joins TRBV24-1 to TRBJ2-5; 7 bases align to TRBD1. Gene TRBJ2-1 matches the end of the DNA better, so the J call may be wrong. Germline loops: CDR1 KGHDR, CDR2 SFDVKD. The CDR3 loop spans 14 amino acids. The CDR3, as DNA: TGTGCCACCAGTGATTCACAGGGGTTGGCTGAGCAGTTCTTC. Translated, it gives CATSDSQGLAEQFF.

This clonotype was counted many times. CDR3 coding DNA: TGTGCCAGCACGCCGGTCCCCGGTGAGCAGTTCTTC. Translation: CASTPVPGEQFF. The chain uses TRBV7-9 and TRBJ2-1; D gene ambiguous. The ends were cut back, 7 bases at V and 9 bases at J, with 13 bases in the middle. The CDR3 runs 12 residues. The germline V gene encodes CDR1 SEHNR and CDR2 FQNEAQ (reference sequence). The entire variable domain, with the rest obtained from reference TRBV7-9 and TRBJ2-1, is as follows: DTGVSQNPRHKITKRGQNVTFRCDPISEHNRLYWYRQTLGQGPEFLTYFQNEAQLEKSRLLSDRFSAERPKGSFSTLEIQRTEQGDSAMYLCASTPVPGEQFFGPGTRLTVL.

This clonotype was detected many times. This rearrangement joins TRBV9 to TRBJ2-2; no clear D gene. This CDR3 has 12 residues. Trimming took off 7 bases at V and 4 bases at J, with 8 bases between the two ends. Germline V gene lookup returns CDR1 SGDLS and CDR2 YYNGEE. The CDR3 nucleotides read TGTGCCAGCTCCCGCATCACCGGGGAGCTGTTTTTT. Its translation: CASSRITGELFF.

This clonotype was observed once. This rearrangement joins TRBV7-2 to TRBJ2-3; a weak D match, TRBD2 (6 bases). The germline V gene has CDR1 SGHTA and CDR2 FQGNSA. V lost 5 bases and J 12 bases, leaving 18 bases between the germline ends. The CDR3 has 13 amino acids. CDR3 nucleotides: TGTGCCAGCAGCCCCCAGGAGGGGCGAAAACAGTATTTT. Its translation is CASSPQEGRKQYF.

There are a few counts of this clonotype. The gene calls are TRBV7-9 and TRBJ2-7; 9 nucleotides agree with TRBD2. Judging by the DNA end, TRBJ2-5 fits better; the J call may be wrong. Per the germline V gene, CDR1 is SEHNR and CDR2 is FQNEAQ (reference sequence). The CDR3 loop spans 18 amino acids. The CDR3 is CASSLTSEGAGGRETQYF. For the CDR3, the DNA is TGTGCCAGCAGCTTAACCTCGGAGGGGGCGGGGGGGCGAGAGACCCAGTACTTC.

This clonotype was seen at least ten times. CDR3 protein: CASSLVPGKGRTEAFF. CDR3 bases: TGCGCCAGCAGCTTGGTCCCGGGGAAGGGACGCACTGAAGCTTTCTTT. The chain is built from TRBV5-1 and TRBJ1-1; TRBD1 is a possible D gene (5 bases). Germline V gene lookup returns CDR1 SGHRS and CDR2 YFSETQ. Trimming removed 0 bases from V and 4 bases from J, with 16 bases in between. The CDR3 runs 16 residues.

This clonotype was seen once. The chain combines TRBV19 with TRBJ1-5; D may be TRBD1 (5 bases). The CDR3 covers 14 residues. Trimming removed 6 bases from V and 6 bases from J, with 15 bases in between. The germline V gene encodes CDR1 LNHDA and CDR2 SQIVND (reference sequence). The DNA of the CDR3 is TGTGCCAGTAGGCCCCTGGGGGTTGCTCAGCCCCAGCATTTT. Translation: CASRPLGVAQPQHF.

The V and J genes are TRBV2 and TRBJ2-5; either TRBD1 or TRBD2 may supply D (5 bases each). V was trimmed by 4 bases and J by 1 base, leaving 7 bases between them. The CDR3 contains 13 residues. Germline V CDR1 and CDR2: SNHLY, FYNNEI. The CDR3 reads CASSAGAQETQYF. As DNA, the CDR3 is TGTGCCAGCAGTGCCGGGGCCCAAGAGACCCAGTACTTC.

This clonotype was observed a handful of times. The chain is built from TRBV20-1 and TRBJ1-2; D is undetermined. Germline CDR1 is DFQATT and CDR2 is SNEGSKA (reference sequence). The CDR3 has 12 residues. The ends were cut back, 8 bases at V and 4 bases at J, with 14 bases in the middle. The CDR3 sequence: CSTKQTLYGYTF. The CDR3 bases are TGCAGTACAAAACAGACACTCTATGGCTACACCTTC.

The chain is built from TRBV6-6 and TRBJ1-5; 7 nucleotides agree with TRBD1. There are 15 residues in the CDR3. J lost 3 bases, V lost 6 bases, and 8 bases had no gene match. Germline V gene sequence: CDR1 MNHNY, CDR2 SVGAGI (reference sequence). The CDR3 region has the DNA TGTGCCAGCAGACACAGGGGAAGGCCCAATCAGCCCCAGCATTTT. Its protein product is CASRHRGRPNQPQHF.

V is TRBV25-1 and J is TRBJ2-3; 7 bases map to TRBD2. CDR3 length: 20 amino acids. Germline V gene lookup returns CDR1 MGHDK and CDR2 SYGVNS. J lost 2 bases, V lost 1 base, and 18 bases had no gene match. The CDR3 spells CASSELGGGRGKRATDTQYF. In DNA form, the CDR3 reads TGTGCCAGCAGTGAATTGGGGGGAGGGAGAGGGAAGAGGGCCACAGATACGCAGTATTTT.

The chain couples TRBV7-9 to TRBJ1-1; 12 nucleotides line up with TRBD1. J lost 1 base, V lost 7 bases, and 7 bases had no gene match. Germline-derived CDR1 and CDR2 are SEHNR and FQNEAQ (reference sequence). This CDR3 comprises 16 residues. CDR3 coding DNA: TGTGCCAGCAACGTCGGGACAGGGGGCTCGAACACTGAAGCTTTCTTT. Encoded protein: CASNVGTGGSNTEAFF.

The CDR3 coding sequence is TGTGCCACCCAGGGAGGGATCCTCGAGCAGTACTTC. Translated: CATQGGILEQYF. The V call is TRBV24-1, the J call TRBJ2-7, with 7 nucleotides matching TRBD2. From germline, CDR1 is KGHDR and CDR2 SFDVKD. The J segment lost 6 bases and the V segment lost 9 bases, leaving 7 bases of the junction unmatched. The length of the CDR3 is 12 residues.

The genes are TRBV24-1 and TRBJ2-7; D is undetermined. Germline CDR1 is KGHDR and CDR2 is SFDVKD. There are 16 residues in the CDR3. The V gene lost 3 bases and the J gene lost 6 bases, with 20 bases spanning the gap. CDR3 region: CATSDNGRSAGGEQYF. CDR3 DNA: TGTGCCACCAGTGATAATGGGCGGTCGGCTGGCGGCGAGCAGTACTTC.

V and J are TRBV19 and TRBJ2-5; D not certain. V was clipped by 3 bases and J by 6 bases, with 14 bases between them. The CDR3 consists of 14 residues. CDR1 and CDR2 from the germline V gene are LNHDA and SQIVND (reference sequence). CDR3 residues: CASSIAPGRQTQYF. CDR3 nucleotide sequence: TGTGCCAGTAGTATTGCCCCAGGCCGCCAGACCCAGTACTTC.

Of note for this clonotype: At one of its ends the junction is not consistent with the germline gene, which may arise from a read error. The chain recombines TRBV10-1 with TRBJ1-5; D remains ambiguous. The CDR3 contains 13 residues. Looked up from germline, CDR1 is WNHNN and CDR2 is SYGVQD (reference sequence). CDR3 loop: CAISESSNQPQHF. CDR3 coding DNA: TGTGCCATCAGTGAGTCAAGCAATCAGCCCCAGCATTTT.

This chain connects TRBV19 to TRBJ2-5; D ambiguous. In germline, CDR1 is LNHDA, CDR2 SQIVND (reference sequence). V was trimmed by 4 bases and J by 1 base, leaving 10 bases between them. The CDR3 is 14 amino acids. CDR3 in amino acids: CASSTRVSQETQYF. For the CDR3, the DNA is TGTGCCAGTAGTACCCGGGTCAGCCAAGAGACCCAGTACTTC. The full variable domain, rest sourced from reference TRBV19 and TRBJ2-5, is DGGITQSPKYLFRKEGQNVTLSCEQNLNHDAMYWYRQDPGQGLRLIYYSQIVNDFQKGDIAEGYSVSREKKESFPLTVTSAQKNPTAFYLCASSTRVSQETQYFGPGTRLLVL.